The 26 T cell receptor beta chains below all came from one sample that was sequenced in a study of post-analysis software for immune sequencing data. General study results and limits: Patients showed TRBV5-6, TRBV5-1 and TRBV20-1 among 4 or 5 TRBV segments more frequent than in controls.

Incorporated into the TCR beta cDNA libraries were unique molecular identifiers, which served to reduce PCR and sequencing biases. TCRdb processed the PCR reads anew with MiXCR; each CDR3 protein has one entry. Of about 260,000 distinct CDR3 sequences in the sample, 35% to 40% were seen once. These receptors have no known antigen. Specimen: blood. All receptors come from a girl aged 5 to 17 with multiple sclerosis.

Ten or more counts support this clonotype. The rearrangement joins TRBV6-1 to TRBJ2-1, with D tentatively TRBD2 (5 bases). The germline V gene encodes CDR1 MNHNS and CDR2 SASEGT. V lost 7 bases and J 6 bases, leaving 13 bases between the germline ends. The CDR3 totals 13 residues. The CDR3 region is CASNGISGNEQFF. The CDR3 DNA sequence: TGTGCCAGCAACGGGATCTCAGGCAATGAGCAGTTCTTC.

V usage is TRBV2 and J usage is TRBJ1-1; D is uncertain. The V gene lost 0 bases and the J gene lost 5 bases, with 7 bases spanning the gap. The length of the CDR3 is 13 residues. The germline gives CDR1 SNHLY, CDR2 FYNNEI. The CDR3 loop is CASSEAGRTEAFF. For the CDR3, the DNA is TGTGCCAGCAGTGAAGCAGGGAGAACTGAAGCTTTCTTT.

The rearrangement uses TRBV10-3 and TRBJ2-7; 8 bases align to TRBD1. The J call may be mistaken, given a closer DNA end match to TRBJ2-5. CDR3 length equals 14 residues. The germline V gene has CDR1 ENHRY and CDR2 SYGVKD. CDR3: CAIRRTGTGETQYF. The CDR3 nucleotides read TGTGCCATCAGAAGGACAGGGACTGGCGAGACCCAGTACTTC.

Concerning this clonotype itself: A much larger clone lies a single base off, so this may be a read error. The V and J genes are TRBV2 and TRBJ2-3, with no clear D. CDR1 is SNHLY and CDR2 is FYNNEI in the germline V gene. The CDR3 covers 16 residues. The CDR3 bases are TGTGCCGGCAGTTCCCCTGGGGTGGTTAGCACAGATACGCAGTATTTT. It codes for CAGSSPGVVSTDTQYF.

The V call is TRBV6-5, the J call TRBJ2-3; D possibly corresponds to TRBD2 (6 bases). CDR3 length: 18 amino acids. CDR1 and CDR2 (germline): MNHEY, SVGAGI. V was shortened by 0 bases and J by 3 bases, with 19 bases between the two germline ends. CDR3 sequence reads: CASSYSSGGTAVTDTQYF. CDR3 bases: TGTGCCAGCAGTTACTCTTCGGGCGGGACGGCAGTAACAGATACGCAGTATTTT.

With regard to this clonotype: One end of the junction fails to match germline, which may point to a read error. The CDR3 reads CASSQERPATYSPLHF. The CDR3 nucleotides read TGCGCCAGCAGCCAAGAGCGGCCAGCGACCTATTCTCCCCTCCACTTT. This chain connects TRBV4-1 to TRBJ1-6; no clear D. Germline values: CDR1 MGHRA, CDR2 YSYEKL. The CDR3 totals 16 residues.

The chain joins TRBV7-2 to TRBJ2-7, with 14 bases fitting TRBD2. This CDR3 has 14 amino acids. Germline V gives CDR1 SGHTA, CDR2 FQGNSA. The ends lost 5 bases at V and 9 bases at J; junction bases unmatched: 6. The CDR3: CASSPGLAGVGQYF. The CDR3 nucleotides read TGTGCCAGCAGCCCGGGACTAGCGGGAGTGGGGCAGTACTTC.

This rearrangement joins TRBV11-1 to TRBJ2-7, with D perhaps assigned TRBD1 or TRBD2 (5 bases each). V dropped 1 base and J dropped 3 bases, with 13 bases sitting between them. Per the germline V gene, CDR1 is SGHAT and CDR2 is FQDESV (reference sequence). CDR3 length: 15 residues. The CDR3: CASSLEGTDGYEQYF. The CDR3 DNA reads as TGTGCCAGCAGCTTAGAGGGGACGGATGGCTACGAGCAGTACTTC.

CDR3: CASSLGDTVSSGNTIYF. DNA for the CDR3: TGCGCCAGCAGCTTGGGCGATACGGTGAGCTCTGGAAACACCATATATTTT. V usage is TRBV5-1 and J usage is TRBJ1-3; D ambiguous. The germline CDR1 and CDR2 sequences are SGHRS and YFSETQ. The CDR3 is 17 amino acids. V lost 0 bases, J lost 0 bases, and 13 bases lay in between.

The V call is TRBV9, the J call TRBJ1-2; no reliable D call. Germline assignment: CDR1 SGDLS and CDR2 YYNGEE. The CDR3 spans 12 residues. V was pared by 2 bases and J by 4 bases, with 6 bases between. This chain's CDR3 is CASSVGIYGYTF. The CDR3 DNA follows: TGTGCCAGCAGCGTCGGCATCTATGGCTACACCTTC.

This clonotype was detected a few times. The V gene is TRBV29-1, the J gene TRBJ1-1; D call uncertain. The V end lost 5 bases, the J end lost 4 bases, and 11 bases lay between the germline ends. The CDR3 extends over 12 amino acids. Germline CDR1 and CDR2: SQVTM and ANQGSEA. The CDR3 coding sequence is TGCAGCGTTTCCGGGTTCACCACTGAAGCTTTCTTT. Amino acids: CSVSGFTTEAFF. Full variable domain (rest looked up from reference TRBV29-1 and TRBJ1-1): SAVISQKPSRDICQRGTSLTIQCQVDSQVTMMFWYRQQPGQSLTLIATANQGSEATYESGFVIDKFPISRPNLTFSTLTVSNMSPEDSSIYLCSVSGFTTEAFFGQGTRLTVV.

In regard to this clonotype: A much larger clone differs by one base, so this may be a read error. V gene TRBV27 combines with J gene TRBJ2-1; 10 nucleotides agree with TRBD1. The closer fit of TRBJ2-7 to the DNA end suggests the J call may be wrong. In germline, CDR1 is MNHEY, CDR2 SMNVEV (reference sequence). The CDR3 is made up of 17 amino acids. CDR3 protein: CASTWGTGVIPYNEQYF. The CDR3 region has the DNA TGTGCCAGCACCTGGGGGACAGGGGTTATCCCCTACAATGAGCAGTACTTC.

This clonotype has more than one count but fewer than ten. With a much larger clone just one base away, this may be a read error. This chain joins TRBV6-5 and TRBJ2-5; 8 bases map to TRBD2. The V segment lost 2 bases and the J segment 11 bases; nucleotides outside the gene matches: 22. Per the germline V gene, CDR1 is MNHEY and CDR2 is SVGAGI. This CDR3 contains 18 residues. CDR3: CASSYATGRAGRHNEQYF. The DNA for the CDR3 is TGTGCCAGCAGTTACGCCACCGGGAGGGCGGGAAGGCACAATGAGCAGTACTTC.

The DNA of the CDR3 is TGCGCCAGCAGCCAACTTGGACAGGGAGATTATGGCTACACCTTC. Protein product: CASSQLGQGDYGYTF. The chain joins TRBV4-1 to TRBJ1-2; 8 bases map to TRBD1. The CDR3 sequence is 15 residues long. Trimming removed 2 bases from V and 5 bases from J; junction bases left unmatched: 7. Germline V gene data show CDR1 as MGHRA and CDR2 as YSYEKL.

This clonotype was found many times. The V and J genes are TRBV5-5 and TRBJ1-1; the D is unclear. V gave up 2 bases and J gave up 1 base, with 15 bases separating them. The CDR3 runs to 16 residues. Per germline, CDR1 SGHKS and CDR2 YYEKEE (reference sequence). CDR3 region: CASSLGVWAGNTEAFF. CDR3 coding DNA: TGTGCCAGCAGCTTAGGCGTATGGGCAGGGAACACTGAAGCTTTCTTT. Based on the CDR3 plus reference TRBV5-5 and TRBJ1-1, the full variable domain is DAGVTQSPTHLIKTRGQQVTLRCSPISGHKSVSWYQQVLGQGPQFIFQYYEKEERGRGNFPDRFSARQFPNYSSELNVNALLLGDSALYLCASSLGVWAGNTEAFFGQGTRLTVV.

This sequence joins TRBV19 and TRBJ1-6, with TRBD1 matching 9 bases. There are 15 residues in the CDR3. Germline V gene data show CDR1 as LNHDA and CDR2 as SQIVND (reference sequence). J lost 5 bases, V lost 7 bases, and 6 bases had no gene match. In DNA form, the CDR3 reads TGTGCCAGTACTCCCGGGACAGGGAATAATTCACCCCTCCACTTT. Residues: CASTPGTGNNSPLHF.

At least ten counts were recorded for this clonotype. Here the CDR3 DNA reads TGTGCCGTGGCTAGTTTTTTTTCAGATACGCAGTATTTT. Translation gives CAVASFFSDTQYF. V gene TRBV10-3 combines with J gene TRBJ2-3; D not resolved. V dropped 11 bases and J dropped 4 bases, with 16 bases sitting between them. CDR3 length equals 13 residues. From germline, CDR1 is ENHRY and CDR2 SYGVKD.

As for this clonotype: Being one base from a much bigger clone, this may be a read error. V usage is TRBV5-1 and J usage is TRBJ1-1, with D uncertain. The CDR3 sequence is 13 residues long. Germline lookup yields CDR1 SGHRS and CDR2 YFSETQ. The V and J ends lost 7 bases and 4 bases respectively, with 14 bases between them. CDR3 nucleotides: TGCGCCAGCGGTCCCGGTGGGATCACTGAAGCTTTCTTT. This codes for CASGPGGITEAFF. Complete variable domain (other parts from reference TRBV5-1 and TRBJ1-1): KAGVTQTPRYLIKTRGQQVTLSCSPISGHRSVSWYQQTPGQGLQFLFEYFSETQRNKGNFPGRFSGRQFSNSRSEMNVSTLELGDSALYLCASGPGGITEAFFGQGTRLTVV.

This clonotype was found a few times. The J gene is TRBJ2-1, the V gene TRBV20-1; TRBD2 agrees at 10 bases. The CDR3 runs 14 residues. V dropped 1 base and J dropped 7; count of bases not matched to a gene: 4. The V gene's germline CDR1 is DFQATT and CDR2 SNEGSKA (reference sequence). The CDR3, as DNA: TGCAGTGCTAGAGCGGCTAGCGGGAGTAATGAGCAGTTCTTC. This codes for CSARAASGSNEQFF.

Of note for this clonotype: Just one base apart from a much larger clone, this may be a read error. CDR3 DNA: TGTGCCAGCAGCCAAATTAGCGGGGGAAGACGGTACTTC. Translating it yields CASSQISGGRRYF. The rearrangement joins TRBV14 to TRBJ2-7; 9 positions agree with TRBD2. Unmatched junction bases numbered 8, after V lost 2 bases and J lost 12 bases. This CDR3 region has 13 residues. Germline V gene sequence: CDR1 SGHDN, CDR2 FVKESK.

This clonotype was counted many times. The chain couples TRBV5-1 to TRBJ2-1, with TRBD2 matching 11 bases. Germline CDR1 reads SGHRS; CDR2 reads YFSETQ. V trimming: 4 bases; J trimming: 9 bases; junction bases outside the gene matches: 9. The CDR3 spans 15 residues. The CDR3 nucleotides read TGCGCCAGCAGCGATGGGACTAGCGGACTGAGTGAGCAGTTCTTC. As protein: CASSDGTSGLSEQFF.

At least ten counts were recorded for this clonotype. In DNA, the CDR3 is TGCAGCGTTGAAGTTTTCATGAACACTGAAGCTTTCTTT. Translating gives CSVEVFMNTEAFF. J is TRBJ1-1 and V is TRBV29-1; D gene uncertain. Trimming cost V 1 base and J 0 bases, with 6 bases left between them. CDR3 length: 13 residues. The germline V gene encodes CDR1 SQVTM and CDR2 ANQGSEA.

Worth noting for this clonotype: One junction end does not reproduce the germline sequence, and a read error may be involved. This chain joins TRBV5-1 and TRBJ2-3, with TRBD2 matching 10 bases. This CDR3 is built from 14 residues. The germline CDR1 and CDR2 sequences are SGHRS and YFSETQ. Here the CDR3 DNA reads TGCGCCAGCAGCCGGACTAGCGGCACAGATGCGCAGTATTTT. Its translation: CASSRTSGTDAQYF.

Comments on this clonotype: Possible read error: a much larger clone is one base away. This chain links TRBV7-8 with TRBJ2-1, with D possibly being TRBD1 (5 bases). CDR1 and CDR2 (germline): SGHVS, FQNEAQ. This CDR3 has 15 amino acids. For the CDR3, the DNA is TGTGCCAGCAGCTTAAGGGGTCAGGTCGACAATGAGCAGTGCTTC. This gives the protein CASSLRGQVDNEQCF. Full variable domain (outside the CDR3, taken from reference TRBV7-8 and TRBJ2-1): GAGVSQSPRYKVAKRGQDVALRCDPISGHVSLFWYQQALGQGPEFLTYFQNEAQLDKSGLPSDRFFAERPEGSVSTLKIQRTQQEDSAVYLCASSLRGQVDNEQCFGPGTRLTVL.

A note on this clonotype: A much larger clone differs by one base, so this may be a read error. The CDR3 bases are TGCAGTGCTAGAGGAGGGGAGGTCCAAGGGACCCAGTACTTC. Protein: CSARGGEVQGTQYF. The chain joins TRBV20-1 to TRBJ2-5; D is possibly TRBD2 (6 bases). The CDR3 contains 14 residues. CDR1 DFQATT and CDR2 SNEGSKA come from the germline V gene (reference sequence).

This clonotype came up many times. The J gene is TRBJ1-2, the V gene TRBV20-1, with D possibly being TRBD1 (5 bases). V was clipped by 3 bases and J by 8 bases, with 13 bases between them. Germline values: CDR1 DFQATT, CDR2 SNEGSKA (reference sequence). The CDR3 is 12 residues long. DNA for the CDR3: TGCAGTGCTAGTGATTCGAGGGACGGCTACACCTTC. It encodes CSASDSRDGYTF.